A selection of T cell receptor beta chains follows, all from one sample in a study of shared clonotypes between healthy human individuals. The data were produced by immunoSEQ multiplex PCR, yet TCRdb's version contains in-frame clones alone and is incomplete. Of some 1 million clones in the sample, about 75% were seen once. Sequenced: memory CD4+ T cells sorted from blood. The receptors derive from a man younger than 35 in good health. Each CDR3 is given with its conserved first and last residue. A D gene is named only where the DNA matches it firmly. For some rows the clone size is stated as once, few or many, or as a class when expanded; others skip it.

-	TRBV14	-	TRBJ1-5	TGTGCCAGCAGCCTTATTTCCATATCGAGGTTTTTGCTCAATCAGCCCCAGCATTTT	CASSLISISRFLLNQPQHF
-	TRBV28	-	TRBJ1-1	TGTGCCAGCAGTCGAGGACAGTGGAACACTGAAGCTTTCTTT	CASSRGQWNTEAFF
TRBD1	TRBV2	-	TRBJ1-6	TGTGCCAGCAGTGACGACAGGGGGAAGGTTCGCGATAATTCACCCCTCCACTTT	CASSDDRGKVRDNSPLHF
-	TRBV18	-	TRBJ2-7	TGTGCCAGCTCACCAGTTGCGTTCGACGAGCAGTACTTC	CASSPVAFDEQYF
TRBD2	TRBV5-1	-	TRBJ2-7	TGCGCCAGCAGCTCCAGCGGACTAGCGGGGGACGAGCAGTACTTC	CASSSSGLAGDEQYF
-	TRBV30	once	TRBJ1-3	TGTGCCTCGTCACCAACAGGGCAAATCGGAAACACCATATATTTT	CASSPTGQIGNTIYF
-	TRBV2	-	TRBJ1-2	TGTGCCAGCAGTGAACAGGGACGAGAAGGCTACACCTTC	CASSEQGREGYTF
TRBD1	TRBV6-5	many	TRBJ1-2	TGTGCCAGCAGCAAAGCGGGACAGACTAACTATGGCTACACCTTC	CASSKAGQTNYGYTF
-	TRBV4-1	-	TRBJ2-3	TGCGCCAGCAGCCAAAGGACAACAGATACGCAGTATTTT	CASSQRTTDTQYF
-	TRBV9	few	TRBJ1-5	TGTGCCAGCAGCGTAGGAGCAGGGGAGAATCAGCCCCAGCATTTT	CASSVGAGENQPQHF
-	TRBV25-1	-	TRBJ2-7	TGTGCCAGCAGTGTTGCGGGTCTCTACGAGCAGTACTTC	CASSVAGLYEQYF
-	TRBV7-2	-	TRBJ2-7	TGTGCCAGCAGCTTAGCCCCGGACGGCTCCTACGAGCAGTACTTC	CASSLAPDGSYEQYF
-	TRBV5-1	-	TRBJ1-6	TGCGCCAGCAGCTTGGCCGGTGCGGACTCACCAAATTCACCCCTCCACTTT	CASSLAGADSPNSPLHF
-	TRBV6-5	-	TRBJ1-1	TGTGCCAGCAGTTACGAACAGGGAAGCACTGAAGCTTTCTTT	CASSYEQGSTEAFF
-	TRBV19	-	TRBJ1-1	TGTGCCAGTAGTATAGGGACGAAGAACACTGAAGCTTTCTTT	CASSIGTKNTEAFF
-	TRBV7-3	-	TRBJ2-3	TGTGCCAGCAGCCTTGGACCCTCTGGGTATACGCAGTATTTT	CASSLGPSGYTQYF
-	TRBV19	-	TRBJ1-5	TGTGCCAGTAGTATGTGGGGTACCGATCAGCCCCAGCATTTT	CASSMWGTDQPQHF
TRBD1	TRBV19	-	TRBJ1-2	TGTGCCAGTAGTGAAAGGACAGGGGGAAACTATGGCTACACCTTC	CASSERTGGNYGYTF
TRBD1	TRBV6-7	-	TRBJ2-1	TGTGCCAGCAGTTACCCGAAATGGGACAGGGACTACAATGAGCAGTTCTTC	CASSYPKWDRDYNEQFF
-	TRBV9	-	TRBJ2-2	TGTGCCAGCAGCGCCCCCCCCAGCCAGAATCTCGGGGAGCTGTTTTTT	CASSAPPSQNLGELFF